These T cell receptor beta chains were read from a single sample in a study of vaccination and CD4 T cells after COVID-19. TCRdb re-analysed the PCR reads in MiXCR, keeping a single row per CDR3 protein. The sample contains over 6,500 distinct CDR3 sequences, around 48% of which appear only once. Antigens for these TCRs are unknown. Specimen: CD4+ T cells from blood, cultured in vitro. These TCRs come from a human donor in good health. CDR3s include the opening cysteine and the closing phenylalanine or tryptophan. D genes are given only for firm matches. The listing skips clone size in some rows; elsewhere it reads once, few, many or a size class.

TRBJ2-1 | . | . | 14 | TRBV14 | CASSHLGVSYEQFF | TGTGCCAGCAGCCACCTCGGGGTATCGTATGAGCAGTTCTTC
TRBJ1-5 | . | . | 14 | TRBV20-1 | CSASRAYSNQPQHF | TGCAGTGCTAGCCGGGCCTATAGCAATCAGCCCCAGCATTTT
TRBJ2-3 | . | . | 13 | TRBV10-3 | CAISELRGDTQYF | TGTGCCATCAGTGAGTTGCGGGGAGATACGCAGTATTTT
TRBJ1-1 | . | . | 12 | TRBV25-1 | CASNPGAGRAFF | TGTGCCAGCAACCCGGGGGCTGGACGGGCTTTCTTT
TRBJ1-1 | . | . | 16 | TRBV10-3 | CAISERNWYRATEAFF | TGTGCCATCAGTGAGAGGAATTGGTACAGGGCCACTGAAGCTTTCTTT
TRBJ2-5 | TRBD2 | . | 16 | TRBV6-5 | CASSYGGSGGQETQYF | TGTGCCAGCAGTTACGGGGGTAGCGGGGGTCAAGAGACCCAGTACTTC
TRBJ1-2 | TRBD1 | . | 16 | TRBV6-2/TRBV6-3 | CASREAGTGALYGYTF | TGTGCCAGCAGGGAAGCCGGGACAGGGGCCCTCTATGGCTACACCTTC
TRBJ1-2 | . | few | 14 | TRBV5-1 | CASSPPGTAYGYTF | TGCGCCAGCAGCCCCCCCGGGACGGCCTATGGCTACACCTTC
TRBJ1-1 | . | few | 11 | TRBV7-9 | CASSLVTEAFF | TGTGCCAGCAGCTTAGTCACTGAAGCTTTCTTT
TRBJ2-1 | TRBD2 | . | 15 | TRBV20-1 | CSAYTGLAGYNEQFF | TGCAGTGCCTATACGGGACTAGCGGGTTACAATGAGCAGTTCTTC
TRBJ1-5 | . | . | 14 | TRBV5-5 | CASSFAPKGQPQHF | TGTGCCAGCAGCTTCGCCCCAAAAGGACAGCCCCAGCATTTT
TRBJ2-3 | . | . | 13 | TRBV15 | CATSIFSRDTQYF | TGTGCCACCAGCATCTTCTCCCGAGATACGCAGTATTTT
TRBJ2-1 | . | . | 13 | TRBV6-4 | CASRRTPDSEQFF | TGTGCCAGCAGACGGACCCCTGACAGCGAGCAGTTCTTC
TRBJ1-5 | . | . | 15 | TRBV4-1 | CASSQSFGSNQPQHF | TGCGCCAGCAGCCAGTCTTTTGGCTCCAATCAGCCCCAGCATTTT
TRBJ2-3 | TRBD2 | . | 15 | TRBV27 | CASSRAAGGTDTQYF | TGTGCCAGCAGTCGCGCAGCGGGAGGCACAGATACGCAGTATTTT
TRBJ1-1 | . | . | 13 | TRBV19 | CASSASRSTEAFF | TGTGCCAGCTCTGCGAGTCGTAGTACTGAAGCTTTCTTT
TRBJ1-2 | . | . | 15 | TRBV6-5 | CASSFPGGPNYGYTF | TGTGCCAGCAGTTTCCCGGGGGGGCCGAACTATGGCTACACCTTC
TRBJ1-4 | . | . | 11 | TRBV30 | CAWSGSEKLFF | TGTGCCTGGAGTGGTAGTGAAAAACTGTTTTTT
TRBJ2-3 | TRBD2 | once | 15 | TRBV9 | CASSISGSRADTQYF | TGTGCCAGCAGCATTAGCGGGAGCAGGGCAGATACGCAGTATTTT
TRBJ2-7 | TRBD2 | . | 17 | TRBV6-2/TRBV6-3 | CASSSIRGLAGEGEQYF | TGTGCCAGCAGTTCCATCCGCGGACTAGCGGGGGAGGGCGAGCAGTACTTC
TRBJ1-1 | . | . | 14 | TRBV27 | CASRLTAMNTEAFF | TGTGCCAGCAGGCTGACAGCAATGAACACTGAAGCTTTCTTT
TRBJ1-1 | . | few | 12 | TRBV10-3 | CATGGGRTEAFF | TGTGCCACGGGAGGGGGAAGGACTGAAGCTTTCTTT
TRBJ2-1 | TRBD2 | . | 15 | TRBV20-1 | CSANPLAGDSNEQFF | TGCAGTGCTAACCCCCTAGCGGGGGATTCAAATGAGCAGTTCTTC
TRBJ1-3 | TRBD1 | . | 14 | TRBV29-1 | CSVYGTVDGNTIYF | TGCAGCGTTTACGGGACAGTCGATGGAAACACCATATATTTT
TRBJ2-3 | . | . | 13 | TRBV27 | CASWDILTDTQYF | TGTGCCAGCTGGGACATACTCACAGATACGCAGTATTTT
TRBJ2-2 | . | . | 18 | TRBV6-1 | CASRSGLGPVLGTGELFF | TGTGCCAGCAGATCCGGACTGGGCCCCGTTTTAGGCACCGGGGAGCTGTTTTTT
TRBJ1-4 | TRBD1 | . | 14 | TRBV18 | CASSPGTGAGELFF | TGTGCCAGCTCACCAGGGACAGGTGCAGGGGAACTGTTTTTT
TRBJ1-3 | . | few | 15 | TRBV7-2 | CASSSRLPPGNTIYF | TGTGCCAGCAGCTCGCGTCTTCCTCCAGGAAACACCATATATTTT
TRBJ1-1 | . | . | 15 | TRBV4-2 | CASRDWTGTYTEAFF | TGTGCCAGCAGAGATTGGACGGGGACCTACACTGAAGCTTTCTTT
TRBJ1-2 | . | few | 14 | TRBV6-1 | CASSTDRSNYGYTF | TGTGCCAGCAGCACGGACAGAAGTAACTATGGCTACACCTTC
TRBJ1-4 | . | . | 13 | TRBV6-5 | CASSWDTAEKLFF | TGTGCCAGCAGTTGGGACACGGCTGAAAAACTGTTTTTT
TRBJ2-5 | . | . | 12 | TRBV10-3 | CAISDRGETQYF | TGTGCCATCAGTGATCGCGGAGAGACCCAGTACTTC
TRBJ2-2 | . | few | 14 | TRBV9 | CASTPGRNTGELFF | TGTGCCAGCACCCCAGGGCGGAACACCGGGGAGCTGTTTTTT
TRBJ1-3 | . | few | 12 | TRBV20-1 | CSASPRGNTIYF | TGCAGTGCTAGCCCACGTGGAAACACCATATATTTT
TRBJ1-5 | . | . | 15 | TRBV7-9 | CASSNDRSSNQPQHF | TGTGCCAGCAGCAACGACAGGAGTAGCAATCAGCCCCAGCATTTT
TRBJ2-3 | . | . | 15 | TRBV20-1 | CSATWGGRQPDTQYF | TGCAGTGCTACGTGGGGGGGCCGTCAGCCAGATACGCAGTATTTT
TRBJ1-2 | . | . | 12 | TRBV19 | CAVGRSPYGYTF | TGTGCCGTCGGCCGCTCTCCATATGGCTACACCTTC
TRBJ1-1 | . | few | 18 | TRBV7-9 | CASSFGVRDRLLNTEAFF | TGTGCCAGCAGCTTTGGCGTCCGGGACCGACTCCTGAACACTGAAGCTTTCTTT
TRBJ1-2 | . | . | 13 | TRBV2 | CASREGGSRRYTF | TGTGCCAGCAGGGAGGGGGGGTCTCGACGCTACACCTTC
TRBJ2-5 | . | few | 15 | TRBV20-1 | CSARPRLGDQETQYF | TGCAGTGCTAGACCCCGCCTGGGGGACCAAGAGACCCAGTACTTC
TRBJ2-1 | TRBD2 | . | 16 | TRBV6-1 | CASRQTSGSFGGEQFF | TGTGCCAGCAGACAGACTAGCGGGAGTTTTGGTGGTGAGCAGTTCTTC
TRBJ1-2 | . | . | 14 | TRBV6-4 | CASKSGTGLYGYTF | TGTGCCAGCAAATCCGGGACTGGGCTCTATGGCTACACCTTC
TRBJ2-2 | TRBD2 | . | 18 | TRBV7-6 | CASSPRLAGAGNTGELFF | TGTGCCAGCAGCCCACGACTAGCGGGAGCCGGGAACACCGGGGAGCTGTTTTTT
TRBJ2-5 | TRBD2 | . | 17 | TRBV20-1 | CSARPPHLGLAEETQYF | TGCAGTGCTAGACCTCCTCACCTCGGACTAGCGGAAGAGACCCAGTACTTC
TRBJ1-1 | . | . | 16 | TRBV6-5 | CASSYHGRQVGTEAFF | TGTGCCAGCAGTTACCACGGACGGCAGGTGGGCACTGAAGCTTTCTTT
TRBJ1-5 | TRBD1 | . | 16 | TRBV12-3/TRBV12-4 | CASSRSTGGLYQPQHF | TGTGCCAGCAGTAGGTCCACAGGGGGTTTATATCAGCCCCAGCATTTT
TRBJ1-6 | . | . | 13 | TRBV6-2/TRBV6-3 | CASSWAGDSPLHF | TGTGCCAGCAGTTGGGCAGGGGACTCACCCCTCCACTTT
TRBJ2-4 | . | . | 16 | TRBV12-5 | CASGLVHDLAKNIQYF | TGTGCTAGTGGTTTGGTACACGATCTAGCCAAAAACATTCAGTACTTC
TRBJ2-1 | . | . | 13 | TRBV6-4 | CASSDIGSYEQFF | TGTGCCAGCAGTGACATCGGGAGTTATGAGCAGTTCTTC